This note documents a single T cell receptor beta chain sequence. Source study methods: Estimated nucleated cell counts came from reference gene primer amplification. Assay used: immunoSEQ multiplex PCR; TCRdb lists only in-frame clones, some missing. The D gene and trimming were derived from the DNA, and the V and J assignments and clone size from that table. The sample lists about 220,000 clones; about 86% were seen once. These data come from a study of blood T cell repertoires in COVID-19. V lost 4 bases, J lost 7 bases, and 7 bases lay in between. This CDR3 spans 12 amino acids. Germline assignment: CDR1 LGHDT and CDR2 YNNKEL (reference sequence).

The sequencing sample was made of PBMCs or T cells enriched from blood (not recorded which). The sequence was collected from a woman aged 35 to 49 with acute COVID-19. The chain carries TRBV3-1 (or the pseudogene TRBV3-2) and TRBJ1-4; no clear D. Here the CDR3 reads CASSPSSEKLFF. CDR3 nucleotide sequence: TGTGCCAGCAGCCCCTCTTCTGAAAAACTGTTTTTT.